The 27 T cell receptor beta chains below come from one sample, sequenced in a study of shared clonotypes between healthy human individuals. Sequencing used immunoSEQ multiplex PCR; TCRdb keeps in-frame clones, though not all of them. The data show fewer than 650,000 clones, around 78% seen once. Source material: PBMCs. These receptors were taken from a woman aged 40 to 50 in good health. Some clones in this sample may be carry-over from other donors' samples.

The chain couples TRBV6-6 to TRBJ1-2; D not certain. Trimming left V 7 bases short and J 0 bases short, with 15 bases between. CDR1 is MNHNY and CDR2 is SVGAGI in the germline V gene (reference sequence). The CDR3 covers 15 residues. CDR3 bases: TGTGCCAGCACCCTAATAGCCACAGCTAACTATGGCTACACCTTC. It yields the protein CASTLIATANYGYTF.

The chain joins TRBV11-2 to TRBJ2-5; possibly TRBD2 for D (6 bases). Germline CDR1 and CDR2: SGHAT and FQNNGV. This CDR3 has 14 amino acids. V lost 4 bases and J lost 8, with 17 bases in between. The CDR3 DNA is TGTGCCAGCAGCTGGGGGGACGCCAGGGAAACCCAGTACTTC. This encodes CASSWGDARETQYF.

V is TRBV5-4 and J is TRBJ2-4; no firm D call. The CDR3 has 13 residues. From germline, CDR1 is SGHNT and CDR2 YYREEE (reference sequence). Deletions cut 9 bases from V and 0 bases from J, with 10 bases between. The chain's CDR3 is CATHRQAKNIQYF. CDR3 nucleotide sequence: TGTGCCACCCACCGTCAAGCCAAAAACATTCAGTACTTC.

This clone was observed a handful of times. The chain uses TRBV21-1 and TRBJ2-2; the table gives TRBD2 as D, unverified against the DNA. TRBV21-1 is a documented pseudogene. This CDR3 has 18 amino acids. CDR3 DNA sequence: TGTGCCAGCAGCAAAGAACTAGCGGAAGGGGGGAACACCGGGGAGCTGTTTTTT. Amino acids: CASSKELAEGGNTGELFF.

The sample holds one count of this clone. The chain uses TRBV11-2 and TRBJ2-1, with 8 bases matching TRBD2. CDR3 size: 15 residues. CDR1 and CDR2 (germline): SGHAT, FQNNGV. J lost 10 bases, V lost 1 base, and 9 bases had no gene match. For the CDR3, the DNA is TGTGCCAGCAGCTTAGTCTCTAGCGGGTCTCAGGAGCAGTTCTTC. This sequence encodes CASSLVSSGSQEQFF.

This clone appeared a few times. The chain recombines TRBV7-2 with TRBJ1-1; 7 nucleotides align to TRBD1. CDR1 is SGHTA and CDR2 is FQGNSA in the germline V gene. After removal of 2 bases from V and 8 bases from J, the junction contained 11 bases not matched to a gene. This CDR3 comprises 15 residues. In nucleotides, the CDR3 is TGTGCCAGCAGCTTAAGGGCCAGGGGGGTCTTCGAAGCTTTCTTT. Its protein is CASSLRARGVFEAFF.

The chain uses TRBV7-2 and TRBJ2-1; D might be TRBD2 (5 bases). The V end lost 1 base, the J end lost 7 bases, and 17 bases lay between the germline ends. CDR1 SGHTA and CDR2 FQGNSA come from the germline V gene. CDR3 length: 16 residues. The CDR3: CASSLVVGVGTNEQFF. The CDR3 nucleotides read TGTGCCAGCAGCTTAGTCGTGGGAGTGGGTACTAATGAGCAGTTCTTC.

The rearrangement joins TRBV10-3 to TRBJ1-1, with TRBD1 matching over 7 bases. CDR1 ENHRY and CDR2 SYGVKD come from the germline V gene. J gave up 5 bases and V 2 bases, and 8 bases lay outside the gene matches. The CDR3 totals 15 residues. CDR3 residues: CAISEAGAGGTEAFF. As DNA, the CDR3 is TGTGCCATCAGTGAGGCGGGGGCAGGGGGAACTGAAGCTTTCTTT.

The chain joins TRBV5-5 to TRBJ2-5; unclear D gene. Germline V gene data show CDR1 as SGHKS and CDR2 as YYEKEE (reference sequence). V lost 4 bases, J lost 2 bases, and 9 bases lay in between. This CDR3 is 13 amino acids long. The CDR3 coding sequence is TGTGCCAGCAGCCCCGGTCCTCAAGAGACCCAGTACTTC. Protein sequence: CASSPGPQETQYF.

The V gene is TRBV15, the J gene TRBJ2-7; 10 bases fit TRBD2. Trimming removed 2 bases from V and 7 bases from J; junction bases left unmatched: 8. The CDR3 contains 15 residues. Germline CDR1 and CDR2: LNHNV and YYDKDF (reference sequence). CDR3 bases: TGTGCCACCAGCAGACCGGCTAGCGGGAGTGGTGAGCAGTACTTC. This gives the protein CATSRPASGSGEQYF.

Only one count was recorded for this clone. This chain joins TRBV7-2 and TRBJ2-6, with TRBD1 matching 9 bases. J gave up 2 bases and V 6 bases, and 2 bases lay outside the gene matches. The CDR3 is made up of 15 amino acids. The germline V gene encodes CDR1 SGHTA and CDR2 FQGNSA. The CDR3 spells CASSWTGAGANVLTF. As DNA, the CDR3 is TGTGCCAGCAGTTGGACAGGGGCTGGGGCCAACGTCCTGACTTTC.

This chain uses TRBV11-2 with TRBJ2-5; D remains ambiguous. The CDR3 loop spans 15 amino acids. Deletions cut 5 bases from V and 1 base from J, with 14 bases between. The germline CDR1 and CDR2 sequences are SGHAT and FQNNGV. The CDR3 nucleotides read TGTGCCAGCAGCCCCCCCGCCTCTCCCCAAGAGACCCAGTACTTC. This translates into CASSPPASPQETQYF.

The chain recombines TRBV7-9 with TRBJ1-1; D not resolved. This CDR3 has 12 residues. The V gene lost 5 bases and the J gene lost 1 base, with 5 bases spanning the gap. CDR1 and CDR2 from the germline V gene are SEHNR and FQNEAQ (reference sequence). Here the CDR3 DNA reads TGTGCCAGCAGCCCCAGGAACACTGAAGCTTTCTTT. It is translated as CASSPRNTEAFF.

This rearrangement joins TRBV5-4 to TRBJ1-4; D possibly corresponds to TRBD1 (6 bases). The V gene's germline CDR1 is SGHNT and CDR2 YYREEE (reference sequence). The germline V and J ends were trimmed by 4 bases and 8 bases, with 15 bases remaining between them. CDR3 size: 14 residues. The CDR3 is CASSTKRGGEKLFF. The CDR3 DNA follows: TGTGCCAGCAGCACAAAGAGAGGGGGGGAAAAACTGTTTTTT.

The chain employs TRBV30 and TRBJ2-7; 12 bases match TRBD2. CDR1 and CDR2 from the germline V gene are GTSNPN and SVGIG (reference sequence). The CDR3 is made up of 18 amino acids. After removal of 5 bases from V and 4 bases from J, the junction contained 18 bases not matched to a gene. The CDR3 bases are TGTGCCTGGGCCAACAAGGGGAGGACTAGCGGGATAGGTTACGAGCAGTACTTC. Translating gives CAWANKGRTSGIGYEQYF.

The CDR3 sequence: CTTTLRGRPCGYTF. DNA of the CDR3: TGCACCACCACACTAAGAGGGCGGCCCTGTGGCTACACCTTC. The rearrangement joins TRBV1 to TRBJ1-2. TRBV1 counts as a pseudogene. This CDR3 comprises 14 residues.

CDR3 coding DNA: TGTGCCAGCAGTGTTCAGGACAGGTTCTACAATGAGCAGTTCTTC. Protein product: CASSVQDRFYNEQFF. This chain connects TRBV6-1 to TRBJ2-1, with 7 nucleotides matching TRBD1. CDR1 and CDR2 (germline): MNHNS, SASEGT. The CDR3 length is 15 residues. J lost 3 bases, V lost 4 bases, and 6 bases had no gene match.

This rearrangement joins TRBV18 to TRBJ2-7, with 7 positions matching TRBD2. Germline CDR1 is KGHSH and CDR2 is LQKENI. Germline trimming cut 8 bases from V and 3 bases from J; bases unmatched to any gene: 13. The CDR3 extends over 15 amino acids. In DNA, the CDR3 is TGTGCCAGCACGGACTTCCCTAGCGGAGACTACGAGCAGTACTTC. Translation gives CASTDFPSGDYEQYF.

The chain uses TRBV7-6 and TRBJ2-3; 10 positions agree with TRBD2. V was clipped by 1 base and J by 1 base; unmatched bases: 14. Germline V CDR1 and CDR2: SGHVS, FNYEAQ. The CDR3 length is 20 residues. The CDR3 loop reads CASSLELGLAGEPGTDTQYF. For the CDR3, the DNA is TGTGCCAGCAGCTTAGAGTTGGGGCTAGCGGGGGAACCGGGCACAGATACGCAGTATTTT.

This clone was seen only a few times. The chain employs TRBV27 and TRBJ1-2; D is undetermined. Deletions cut 5 bases from V and 8 bases from J, with 18 bases between. The CDR3 runs to 14 residues. Per the germline V gene, CDR1 is MNHEY and CDR2 is SMNVEV (reference sequence). CDR3 DNA sequence: TGTGCCAGCAGTCTCAGACACCCCGAGAGGGGCTACACCTTC. It encodes CASSLRHPERGYTF.

Comment on this clone: A much larger clone lies one base from this, so it may be a read error. The rearrangement links TRBV4-1 to TRBJ2-5; 13 bases map to TRBD2. The germline CDR1 and CDR2 sequences are MGHRA and YSYEKL. The CDR3 is made up of 16 amino acids. The V segment lost 1 base and the J segment 4 bases; nucleotides outside the gene matches: 3. This chain's CDR3 is CASSQGTSGRIETQYF. The CDR3 DNA reads as TGCGCCAGCAGCCAAGGGACTAGCGGGAGAATAGAGACCCAGTACTTC.

CDR3 coding DNA: TGTGCCAGCAGTCCCAACCTAGGGATGGGAAGCACAGATACGCAGTATTTT. Encoded protein: CASSPNLGMGSTDTQYF. The V and J genes are TRBV2 and TRBJ2-3; no clear D. Germline V gene data show CDR1 as SNHLY and CDR2 as FYNNEI. This CDR3 is built from 17 residues. V was pared by 5 bases and J by 0 bases, with 18 bases between. Full variable domain (missing parts from reference TRBV2 and TRBJ2-3): EPEVTQTPSHQVTQMGQEVILRCVPISNHLYFYWYRQILGQKVEFLVSFYNNEISEKSEIFDDQFSVERPDGSNFTLKIRSTKLEDSAMYFCASSPNLGMGSTDTQYFGPGTRLTVL.

The chain couples TRBV2 to TRBJ1-2; D is ambiguous. Germline CDR1 and CDR2: SNHLY and FYNNEI. CDR3 length: 12 residues. The V and J ends lost 7 bases and 5 bases respectively, with 11 bases between them. The CDR3 bases are TGTGCCAGCACGAACGGGTATTATGGCTACACCTTC. This codes for CASTNGYYGYTF.

The gene calls are TRBV2 and TRBJ2-7; D is perhaps TRBD1 or TRBD2 (6 bases each). Looked up from germline, CDR1 is SNHLY and CDR2 is FYNNEI. CDR3 length equals 16 residues. The V and J ends lost 5 bases and 1 base respectively, with 18 bases between them. CDR3 residues: CASSSAPGARSYEQYF. CDR3 in DNA: TGTGCCAGCAGTTCCGCACCGGGGGCCCGATCCTACGAGCAGTACTTC.

J is TRBJ2-2 and V is TRBV4-3; D gene uncertain. Looked up from germline, CDR1 is LGHNA and CDR2 is YSLEER. Trimming took 0 bases from V and 4 from J, leaving 6 bases between them. The CDR3 spans 14 residues. CDR3 DNA sequence: TGCGCCAGCAGCCAAGATATGGGCACCGGGGAGCTGTTTTTT. Its translation: CASSQDMGTGELFF.

The CDR3, as DNA: TGCGCCAGCAGCCTAGGTTGGGGCCAGCCCCAGCATTTT. It yields the protein CASSLGWGQPQHF. This sequence joins TRBV5-1 and TRBJ1-5, with D perhaps matching TRBD1 (5 bases). The V gene's germline CDR1 is SGHRS and CDR2 YFSETQ. There are 13 residues in the CDR3. Between the trimmed V and J ends, which lost 4 bases and 7 bases, there was a span of 12 bases.

The chain employs TRBV6-1 and TRBJ1-1; D unclear. CDR1 and CDR2 from the germline V gene are MNHNS and SASEGT. The CDR3 extends over 12 amino acids. V dropped 4 bases and J dropped 3 bases, with 6 bases sitting between them. DNA of the CDR3: TGTGCCAGCAGTGCCCAGGACACTGAAGCTTTCTTT. Translated: CASSAQDTEAFF.